A single sample gave rise to the 26 T cell receptor beta chains below, sequenced in a study of OX40 agonist ivuxolimab in advanced cancers. Clones were sequenced by immunoSEQ multiplex PCR, and TCRdb holds only the in-frame ones, with some missing. Of some 76,000 clones in the sample, 93% were seen once. The sample consisted of CD4+ or CD8+ T cells sorted from blood, taken in a trial of the OX40 agonist ivuxolimab. These receptor sequences come from an adult with an advanced solid tumor such as melanoma, head and neck, liver or kidney cancer.

This rearrangement joins TRBV5-8 to TRBJ1-5; no reliable D call. V was pared by 1 base and J by 7 bases, with 15 bases between. CDR3 length: 15 residues. The germline V gene encodes CDR1 SGHTS and CDR2 YDEGEE. The DNA of the CDR3 is TGTGCCAGCAGCTTGAGCGGGGAATTCGGCCAGCCCCAGCATTTT. This encodes CASSLSGEFGQPQHF.

The V gene is TRBV19, the J gene TRBJ1-1; 7 positions agree with TRBD1. The CDR3 consists of 14 residues. J lost 7 bases, V lost 4 bases, and 9 bases had no gene match. Germline loops: CDR1 LNHDA, CDR2 SQIVND (reference sequence). The DNA of the CDR3 is TGTGCCAGTAGTAATTTCGACAGGGCAATTGAAGCTTTCTTT. Translated: CASSNFDRAIEAFF.

This chain connects TRBV27 to TRBJ2-2; D assignment may be TRBD1 or TRBD2 (6 bases each). This CDR3 region has 18 residues. V was shortened by 7 bases and J by 3 bases, with 24 bases between the two germline ends. CDR1 is MNHEY and CDR2 is SMNVEV in the germline V gene (reference sequence). DNA for the CDR3: TGTGCCAGCAAAAACTTAACAGGGACTGGGCCCCACACCGGGGAGCTGTTTTTT. Encoded protein: CASKNLTGTGPHTGELFF.

The CDR3 reads CSVETWDSMNTEAFF. The CDR3 nucleotides read TGCAGCGTAGAAACTTGGGACAGCATGAACACTGAAGCTTTCTTT. This chain connects TRBV29-1 to TRBJ1-1, with 7 bases that match TRBD1. The CDR3 extends over 15 amino acids. CDR1 is SQVTM, CDR2 ANQGSEA, per germline. The V gene end was trimmed by 6 bases and the J gene end by 0 bases; junction bases not matched to a gene: 10.

The V call is TRBV6-1, the J call TRBJ1-5; D is possibly TRBD1 (5 bases). The CDR3 totals 15 residues. Per germline, CDR1 MNHNS and CDR2 SASEGT. V was trimmed by 1 base and J by 7 bases, leaving 14 bases between them. The CDR3 is CASSEGGGGGQPQHF. CDR3 nucleotide sequence: TGTGCCAGCAGTGAAGGCGGGGGGGGAGGGCAGCCCCAGCATTTT.

V usage is TRBV29-1 and J usage is TRBJ1-1, with D perhaps matching TRBD1 (5 bases). Germline CDR1 reads SQVTM; CDR2 reads ANQGSEA. The CDR3 totals 16 residues. The ends were cut back, 6 bases at V and 1 base at J, with 21 bases in the middle. DNA for the CDR3: TGCAGCGTCGCCCGGGTTTTGGGGGATGCGAACACTGAAGCTTTCTTT. It translates to CSVARVLGDANTEAFF. Variable domain in full (rest from reference TRBV29-1 and TRBJ1-1): SAVISQKPSRDICQRGTSLTIQCQVDSQVTMMFWYRQQPGQSLTLIATANQGSEATYESGFVIDKFPISRPNLTFSTLTVSNMSPEDSSIYLCSVARVLGDANTEAFFGQGTRLTVV.

The V and J genes are TRBV5-4 and TRBJ1-1, with a tentative D call TRBD1 (6 bases). Germline V CDR1 and CDR2: SGHNT, YYREEE (reference sequence). V lost 2 bases and J 7 bases, leaving 18 bases between the germline ends. The CDR3 runs to 15 residues. CDR3: CASSFVIGQSGEAFF. DNA for the CDR3: TGTGCCAGCAGCTTCGTTATCGGACAGAGCGGTGAAGCTTTCTTT.

The V gene is TRBV19, the J gene TRBJ1-1; D not certain. Germline V gene sequence: CDR1 LNHDA, CDR2 SQIVND (reference sequence). The CDR3 sequence is 13 residues long. The germline V and J ends were trimmed by 7 bases and 6 bases, with 15 bases remaining between them. The CDR3 coding sequence is TGTGCCAGTACCCTATTTCCGGGAGCTGAAGCTTTCTTT. Its protein is CASTLFPGAEAFF.

This rearrangement joins TRBV4-1 to TRBJ2-2; 10 nucleotides line up with TRBD2. The V gene end was trimmed by 0 bases and the J gene end by 5 bases; junction bases not matched to a gene: 3. Germline assignment: CDR1 MGHRA and CDR2 YSYEKL. The CDR3 runs 16 residues. The CDR3 sequence is CASSQELAGTTGELFF. The DNA of the CDR3 is TGCGCCAGCAGCCAAGAACTAGCGGGGACAACCGGGGAGCTGTTTTTT.

The chain is built from TRBV6-1 and TRBJ2-3; D unclear. Germline CDR1 and CDR2: MNHNS and SASEGT. V lost 7 bases and J lost 4, with 18 bases in between. CDR3 length equals 15 residues. CDR3 amino acids: CASIEDRVFADTQYF. The CDR3 nucleotides are TGTGCCAGCATCGAAGACCGAGTTTTCGCAGATACGCAGTATTTT.

The chain has TRBV6-5 and TRBJ1-3; D is uncertain. This CDR3 has 15 amino acids. The germline CDR1 and CDR2 sequences are MNHEY and SVGAGI. With 2 bases removed from V and 0 bases from J, the gap between germline ends came to 8 bases. CDR3 sequence (DNA): TGTGCCAGCAGTTACGAACCGAGCTCTGGAAACACCATATATTTT. Translating it yields CASSYEPSSGNTIYF.

The rearrangement joins TRBV29-1 to TRBJ2-7, with TRBD2 matching 7 bases. CDR3 length: 13 residues. The V and J ends lost 6 bases and 0 bases, in that order; junction bases with no gene match: 5. Germline V lookup: CDR1 SQVTM, CDR2 ANQGSEA. CDR3 in DNA: TGCAGCGTGGCCGGGACTATCTCCTACGAGCAGTACTTC. This gives the protein CSVAGTISYEQYF.

This chain joins TRBV28 and TRBJ1-1; D uncertain. The CDR3 is made up of 13 amino acids. The germline V gene encodes CDR1 MDHEN and CDR2 SYDVKM. The V end lost 3 bases, the J end lost 5 bases, and 10 bases lay between the germline ends. In DNA, the CDR3 is TGTGCCAGCAGTTTCTTCGTTGGGACTGAAGCTTTCTTT. Translation gives CASSFFVGTEAFF.

The chain uses TRBV4-3 and TRBJ1-4, with D perhaps TRBD1 (5 bases). Trimming took 2 bases from V and 0 from J, leaving 10 bases between them. Germline-derived CDR1 and CDR2 are LGHNA and YSLEER. There are 16 residues in the CDR3. The CDR3 loop reads CASSQTGPATNEKLFF. CDR3 coding DNA: TGCGCCAGCAGCCAAACAGGCCCTGCAACTAATGAAAAACTGTTTTTT.

The chain couples TRBV2 to TRBJ2-1; possible D gene TRBD1, 5 bases. The V end lost 8 bases, the J end lost 6 bases, and 5 bases lay between the germline ends. This CDR3 comprises 10 residues. Germline V CDR1 and CDR2: SNHLY, FYNNEI. In DNA, the CDR3 is TGTGCCAGCGGGGCCAATGAGCAGTTCTTC. Encoded protein: CASGANEQFF.

The genes are TRBV19 and TRBJ2-1, with D unclear. The V gene's germline CDR1 is LNHDA and CDR2 SQIVND (reference sequence). The CDR3 spans 14 residues. V was shortened by 5 bases and J by 0 bases, with 8 bases between the two germline ends. The CDR3 sequence is CASSWESSYNEQFF. Here the CDR3 DNA reads TGTGCCAGTAGTTGGGAAAGCTCCTACAATGAGCAGTTCTTC.

The chain combines TRBV1 with TRBJ2-5; the D call of TRBD2 is as the table states it, not checked on the DNA. TRBV1 is assigned pseudogene status. The length of the CDR3 is 20 residues. CDR3 coding DNA: TGCACCAGCAGCCCCTACCGGGGCAAGCGGGGGGCCCCTCGGAGGGAGACCCAGTACTTC. It specifies CTSSPYRGKRGAPRRETQYF.

The V call is TRBV19, the J call TRBJ1-1; the D gene is possibly TRBD1 (6 bases). The CDR3 totals 17 residues. The ends were cut back, 5 bases at V and 1 base at J, with 20 bases in the middle. Germline V gives CDR1 LNHDA, CDR2 SQIVND (reference sequence). The CDR3 region is CASSPPGGGLRNTEAFF. In nucleotides, the CDR3 is TGTGCCAGTAGTCCCCCCGGCGGGGGGCTAAGGAACACTGAAGCTTTCTTT.

The chain recombines TRBV5-1 with TRBJ2-7; D possibly corresponds to TRBD1 (5 bases). Germline V gene lookup returns CDR1 SGHRS and CDR2 YFSETQ. The V gene lost 3 bases and the J gene lost 2 bases, with 15 bases spanning the gap. The CDR3 extends over 15 amino acids. The CDR3 sequence: CASSSDSQTTYEQYF. The CDR3 DNA reads as TGCGCCAGCAGCTCTGACAGCCAGACCACCTACGAGCAGTACTTC.

The rearrangement uses TRBV5-6 and TRBJ1-3; D not certain. The germline V gene has CDR1 SGHDT and CDR2 YYEEEE. Trimming stripped 1 base from V and 1 base from J, with 9 bases between. CDR3 length: 15 residues. The CDR3 protein is CASSLNSHSGNTIYF. For the CDR3, the DNA is TGTGCCAGCAGCTTGAACAGTCATTCTGGAAACACCATATATTTT.

This chain connects TRBV12-5 to TRBJ2-1; 8 bases line up with TRBD2. Germline trimming cut 6 bases from V and 7 bases from J; bases unmatched to any gene: 14. Germline values: CDR1 LGHNT, CDR2 FRNRAP. CDR3 size: 16 residues. The CDR3: CASGPLPAGEVNEQFF. DNA for the CDR3: TGTGCTAGTGGCCCTTTACCAGCGGGAGAAGTAAATGAGCAGTTCTTC.

This clone is a singleton in its sample. This chain connects TRBV4-3 to TRBJ2-1, with D tentatively TRBD1 (5 bases). Germline lookup yields CDR1 LGHNA and CDR2 YSLEER. This CDR3 region has 16 residues. V gave up 0 bases and J gave up 3 bases, with 12 bases separating them. As DNA, the CDR3 is TGCGCCAGCAGCCAAGAACAGGCGGCGATCTACAATGAGCAGTTCTTC. Translated, it gives CASSQEQAAIYNEQFF.

The chain uses TRBV19 and TRBJ1-2; D remains ambiguous. Trimming left V 4 bases short and J 8 bases short, with 11 bases between. Germline values: CDR1 LNHDA, CDR2 SQIVND (reference sequence). This CDR3 has 12 residues. The CDR3 region is CASSTSGYGYTF. CDR3 nucleotides: TGTGCCAGTAGTACTTCGGGGTACGGCTACACCTTC.

The V call is TRBV10-3, the J call TRBJ2-5; TRBD2 aligns across 14 bases. The CDR3 is 17 residues long. The V segment lost 5 bases and the J segment 4 bases; nucleotides outside the gene matches: 9. CDR1 and CDR2 (germline): ENHRY, SYGVKD. Here the CDR3 DNA reads TGTGCCATCAGTACGGGACTAGCGGGGGCCCGGGGAGAGACCCAGTACTTC. Translation: CAISTGLAGARGETQYF.

This clone turned up a few times. The chain recombines TRBV19 with TRBJ2-7; possibly TRBD2 for D (5 bases). The V end lost 5 bases, the J end lost 1 base, and 15 bases lay between the germline ends. CDR3 length: 15 amino acids. CDR1 LNHDA and CDR2 SQIVND come from the germline V gene (reference sequence). The CDR3 DNA follows: TGTGCCAGTAGTTCTAGCCTGGCCCTGTCCTACGAGCAGTACTTC. As protein: CASSSSLALSYEQYF.

This clone was found a few times. The rearrangement links TRBV19 to TRBJ1-1; no reliable D call. Germline assignment: CDR1 LNHDA and CDR2 SQIVND (reference sequence). Deletions cut 5 bases from V and 1 base from J, with 20 bases between. The length of the CDR3 is 17 residues. In nucleotides, the CDR3 is TGTGCCAGTAGTGATCTCTTGGACCGAGCTTCGAACACTGAAGCTTTCTTT. This sequence encodes CASSDLLDRASNTEAFF. Together with reference TRBV19 and TRBJ1-1, the CDR3 gives the full variable domain: DGGITQSPKYLFRKEGQNVTLSCEQNLNHDAMYWYRQDPGQGLRLIYYSQIVNDFQKGDIAEGYSVSREKKESFPLTVTSAQKNPTAFYLCASSDLLDRASNTEAFFGQGTRLTVV.